These T cell receptor beta chains were read from a single sample in a study of T cell changes during pregnancy in multiple sclerosis. Data came from immunoSEQ multiplex PCR; TCRdb stores just in-frame clones and leaves some out. The sample yields approximately 73,000 clones, over 85% seen once. The sample in question was CD4+ T cells from peripheral blood mononuclear cells, obtained before pregnancy. These receptors originate from a female donor with multiple sclerosis, enrolled in a pregnancy study. Each CDR3 is given with its conserved first and last residue. The order of the fields is V gene, J gene, D gene, clone size, CDR3 protein, CDR3 DNA. A D gene is named only where the DNA matches it firmly. Size is omitted from some rows. Given values are once, few, many or a class for expanded clones.

v_gene: TRBV5-1; j_gene: TRBJ2-3; d_gene: TRBD2; abundance: -; CDR3aa: CASSLELTSGHNTDTQYF; CDR3nt: TGCGCCAGCAGCTTGGAACTGACTAGCGGGCACAACACAGATACGCAGTATTTT
v_gene: TRBV7-2; j_gene: TRBJ2-4; d_gene: -; abundance: -; CDR3aa: CASSILGGGVQYF; CDR3nt: TGTGCCAGCAGCATCCTTGGAGGGGGGGTTCAGTACTTC
v_gene: TRBV6-5; j_gene: TRBJ2-7; d_gene: -; abundance: -; CDR3aa: CASSYSPAGRNEQYF; CDR3nt: TGTGCCAGCAGTTACTCCCCTGCAGGGCGAAACGAGCAGTACTTC
v_gene: TRBV2; j_gene: TRBJ1-2; d_gene: -; abundance: few; CDR3aa: CASSDSLTSLGYTF; CDR3nt: TGTGCCAGCAGTGATTCACTAACCTCGCTCGGCTACACCTTC
v_gene: TRBV2; j_gene: TRBJ2-7; d_gene: TRBD1; abundance: -; CDR3aa: CACNRGNYEQYF; CDR3nt: TGTGCCTGCAACAGGGGGAACTACGAGCAGTACTTC
v_gene: TRBV15; j_gene: TRBJ2-4; d_gene: TRBD2; abundance: -; CDR3aa: CATSMSSGGGNIQYF; CDR3nt: TGTGCCACCAGCATGTCCAGCGGGGGGGGAAACATTCAGTACTTC
v_gene: TRBV4-1; j_gene: TRBJ2-1; d_gene: TRBD2; abundance: -; CDR3aa: CASSRAGGLSEQFF; CDR3nt: TGCGCCAGCAGCCGAGCGGGAGGGCTGAGTGAGCAGTTCTTC
v_gene: TRBV5-4; j_gene: TRBJ1-1; d_gene: -; abundance: -; CDR3aa: CASSLVMGRPVGLSEAFF; CDR3nt: TGTGCCAGCAGCTTGGTAATGGGTAGGCCAGTTGGGCTCTCTGAAGCTTTCTTT
v_gene: TRBV5-6; j_gene: TRBJ1-2; d_gene: TRBD1; abundance: once; CDR3aa: CASSLWLQLQGIGYGYTF; CDR3nt: TGTGCCAGCAGCTTGTGGCTGCAACTACAGGGGATAGGCTATGGCTACACCTTC
v_gene: TRBV28; j_gene: TRBJ1-4; d_gene: -; abundance: -; CDR3aa: CASSFTGSEKLFF; CDR3nt: TGTGCCAGCAGTTTTACAGGGAGTGAAAAACTGTTTTTT
v_gene: TRBV28; j_gene: TRBJ1-1; d_gene: -; abundance: many; CDR3aa: CASSSRGLDTEAFF; CDR3nt: TGTGCCAGCAGTTCCAGAGGACTAGACACTGAAGCTTTCTTT
v_gene: TRBV4-1; j_gene: TRBJ2-7; d_gene: -; abundance: -; CDR3aa: CASSLLRDTYYEQYF; CDR3nt: TGCGCCAGCAGCCTCCTCCGGGACACTTACTACGAGCAGTACTTC
v_gene: TRBV7-3; j_gene: TRBJ2-6; d_gene: -; abundance: -; CDR3aa: CASSSSRRGGSGANVLTF; CDR3nt: TGTGCCAGCAGCTCTTCACGGAGGGGGGGCTCTGGGGCCAACGTCCTGACTTTC
v_gene: TRBV6-5; j_gene: TRBJ1-1; d_gene: -; abundance: -; CDR3aa: CASSYGRGRDTEAFF; CDR3nt: TGTGCCAGCAGTTACGGGCGGGGCAGGGACACTGAAGCTTTCTTT
v_gene: TRBV5-1; j_gene: TRBJ2-7; d_gene: TRBD1; abundance: -; CDR3aa: CASSIVSGSGTGGEQYF; CDR3nt: TGCGCCAGCAGTATAGTTTCGGGTTCCGGGACAGGGGGTGAGCAGTACTTC
v_gene: TRBV6-5; j_gene: TRBJ2-7; d_gene: TRBD1; abundance: -; CDR3aa: CASSRTGGEQYF; CDR3nt: TGTGCCAGCAGCAGGACAGGGGGTGAGCAGTACTTC
v_gene: TRBV9; j_gene: TRBJ2-5; d_gene: -; abundance: -; CDR3aa: CASSVEAGWETQYF; CDR3nt: TGTGCCAGCAGCGTAGAGGCGGGGTGGGAGACCCAGTACTTC
v_gene: TRBV7-3; j_gene: TRBJ1-1; d_gene: -; abundance: -; CDR3aa: CASSSLGQGGTEAFF; CDR3nt: TGTGCCAGCAGCTCTTTAGGACAAGGGGGAACTGAAGCTTTCTTT
v_gene: TRBV2; j_gene: TRBJ1-1; d_gene: -; abundance: few; CDR3aa: CASSYGGRVGPEAFF; CDR3nt: TGTGCCAGCAGCTACGGGGGGAGGGTAGGTCCTGAAGCTTTCTTT
v_gene: TRBV10-2; j_gene: TRBJ2-5; d_gene: TRBD2; abundance: -; CDR3aa: CASSRGLAGVSGRETQYF; CDR3nt: TGCGCCAGCAGTAGGGGACTAGCGGGAGTTTCAGGCAGAGAGACCCAGTACTTC
v_gene: TRBV7-3; j_gene: TRBJ2-1; d_gene: TRBD2; abundance: -; CDR3aa: CASSPPGGSYNEQFF; CDR3nt: TGTGCCAGCAGCCCCCCGGGGGGTTCCTACAATGAGCAGTTCTTC
v_gene: TRBV7-9; j_gene: TRBJ2-5; d_gene: TRBD2; abundance: -; CDR3aa: CASSLVLAGGETQYF; CDR3nt: TGTGCCAGCAGCTTAGTCCTAGCGGGAGGAGAGACCCAGTACTTC
v_gene: TRBV7-2; j_gene: TRBJ2-7; d_gene: -; abundance: -; CDR3aa: CATSRGFSGEQYF; CDR3nt: TGTGCCACCAGCCGGGGGTTCTCGGGGGAGCAGTACTTC
v_gene: TRBV5-4; j_gene: TRBJ1-1; d_gene: TRBD1; abundance: -; CDR3aa: CASSLGAGQVGTEAFF; CDR3nt: TGTGCCAGCAGCTTGGGTGCGGGACAGGTGGGCACTGAAGCTTTCTTT
v_gene: TRBV4-2; j_gene: TRBJ2-5; d_gene: TRBD2; abundance: -; CDR3aa: CASSARLAEPQETQYF; CDR3nt: TGTGCCAGCAGCGCCCGACTAGCGGAACCCCAAGAGACCCAGTACTTC
v_gene: TRBV5-1; j_gene: TRBJ2-2; d_gene: TRBD2; abundance: -; CDR3aa: CASSPLAGGSTGELFF; CDR3nt: TGCGCCAGCAGCCCCCTCGCGGGAGGCTCCACCGGGGAGCTGTTTTTT
v_gene: TRBV2; j_gene: TRBJ1-4; d_gene: -; abundance: -; CDR3aa: CASSDLHSPGLGEKLFF; CDR3nt: TGTGCCAGCAGTGATCTACATTCTCCGGGGTTGGGGGAAAAACTGTTTTTT
v_gene: TRBV19; j_gene: TRBJ2-1; d_gene: TRBD1; abundance: -; CDR3aa: CASEGQGSYEQFF; CDR3nt: TGTGCCAGTGAGGGACAGGGGTCGTATGAGCAGTTCTTC
v_gene: TRBV5-1; j_gene: TRBJ2-5; d_gene: -; abundance: -; CDR3aa: CASSTFRGQETQYF; CDR3nt: TGCGCCAGCAGCACGTTTAGAGGCCAAGAGACCCAGTACTTC
v_gene: TRBV7-9; j_gene: TRBJ1-4; d_gene: TRBD1; abundance: -; CDR3aa: CASSSTGGHNEKLFF; CDR3nt: TGTGCCAGCAGCTCCACAGGGGGCCATAATGAAAAACTGTTTTTT
v_gene: TRBV7-3; j_gene: TRBJ2-5; d_gene: TRBD2; abundance: -; CDR3aa: CASSFLAGNQETQYF; CDR3nt: TGTGCCAGCAGCTTCCTAGCGGGGAACCAAGAGACCCAGTACTTC
v_gene: TRBV7-3; j_gene: TRBJ1-5; d_gene: -; abundance: few; CDR3aa: CASSPGPQQPQHF; CDR3nt: TGTGCCAGCAGCCCCGGTCCCCAACAGCCCCAGCATTTT
v_gene: TRBV5-4; j_gene: TRBJ1-4; d_gene: TRBD1; abundance: -; CDR3aa: CASSLTSGQPNEKLFF; CDR3nt: TGTGCCAGCAGCCTTACCTCGGGACAGCCTAATGAAAAACTGTTTTTT
v_gene: TRBV7-3; j_gene: TRBJ2-2; d_gene: -; abundance: -; CDR3aa: CASSLNRNTGELFF; CDR3nt: TGTGCCAGCAGCTTAAATAGGAACACCGGGGAGCTGTTTTTT
v_gene: TRBV29-1; j_gene: TRBJ2-7; d_gene: -; abundance: -; CDR3aa: CSVADSSYEQYF; CDR3nt: TGCAGCGTTGCGGACAGCTCCTACGAGCAGTACTTC
v_gene: TRBV6-5; j_gene: TRBJ2-7; d_gene: TRBD1; abundance: -; CDR3aa: CASSRGQGARQYF; CDR3nt: TGTGCCAGCAGTAGGGGACAGGGGGCACGGCAGTACTTC
v_gene: TRBV9; j_gene: TRBJ1-2; d_gene: TRBD1; abundance: -; CDR3aa: CASSVGNRGTYGYTF; CDR3nt: TGTGCCAGCAGCGTAGGGAACAGGGGAACCTATGGCTACACCTTC
v_gene: TRBV27; j_gene: TRBJ2-6; d_gene: TRBD1; abundance: -; CDR3aa: CASSFFGTGGSGANVLTF; CDR3nt: TGTGCCAGCAGTTTCTTCGGGACAGGGGGCTCTGGGGCCAACGTCCTGACTTTC
v_gene: TRBV5-1; j_gene: TRBJ2-1; d_gene: TRBD1; abundance: -; CDR3aa: CASSLYLEGQGNNEQFF; CDR3nt: TGCGCCAGCAGCTTGTACCTCGAGGGACAGGGCAACAATGAGCAGTTCTTC
v_gene: TRBV7-8; j_gene: TRBJ2-7; d_gene: TRBD1; abundance: -; CDR3aa: CASSLTGTGRGEQYF; CDR3nt: TGTGCCAGCAGCCTGACCGGGACAGGGAGGGGCGAGCAGTACTTC
v_gene: TRBV10-1; j_gene: TRBJ1-2; d_gene: -; abundance: -; CDR3aa: CASKDRVNYGYTF; CDR3nt: TGCGCCAGCAAGGACAGAGTTAACTATGGCTACACCTTC